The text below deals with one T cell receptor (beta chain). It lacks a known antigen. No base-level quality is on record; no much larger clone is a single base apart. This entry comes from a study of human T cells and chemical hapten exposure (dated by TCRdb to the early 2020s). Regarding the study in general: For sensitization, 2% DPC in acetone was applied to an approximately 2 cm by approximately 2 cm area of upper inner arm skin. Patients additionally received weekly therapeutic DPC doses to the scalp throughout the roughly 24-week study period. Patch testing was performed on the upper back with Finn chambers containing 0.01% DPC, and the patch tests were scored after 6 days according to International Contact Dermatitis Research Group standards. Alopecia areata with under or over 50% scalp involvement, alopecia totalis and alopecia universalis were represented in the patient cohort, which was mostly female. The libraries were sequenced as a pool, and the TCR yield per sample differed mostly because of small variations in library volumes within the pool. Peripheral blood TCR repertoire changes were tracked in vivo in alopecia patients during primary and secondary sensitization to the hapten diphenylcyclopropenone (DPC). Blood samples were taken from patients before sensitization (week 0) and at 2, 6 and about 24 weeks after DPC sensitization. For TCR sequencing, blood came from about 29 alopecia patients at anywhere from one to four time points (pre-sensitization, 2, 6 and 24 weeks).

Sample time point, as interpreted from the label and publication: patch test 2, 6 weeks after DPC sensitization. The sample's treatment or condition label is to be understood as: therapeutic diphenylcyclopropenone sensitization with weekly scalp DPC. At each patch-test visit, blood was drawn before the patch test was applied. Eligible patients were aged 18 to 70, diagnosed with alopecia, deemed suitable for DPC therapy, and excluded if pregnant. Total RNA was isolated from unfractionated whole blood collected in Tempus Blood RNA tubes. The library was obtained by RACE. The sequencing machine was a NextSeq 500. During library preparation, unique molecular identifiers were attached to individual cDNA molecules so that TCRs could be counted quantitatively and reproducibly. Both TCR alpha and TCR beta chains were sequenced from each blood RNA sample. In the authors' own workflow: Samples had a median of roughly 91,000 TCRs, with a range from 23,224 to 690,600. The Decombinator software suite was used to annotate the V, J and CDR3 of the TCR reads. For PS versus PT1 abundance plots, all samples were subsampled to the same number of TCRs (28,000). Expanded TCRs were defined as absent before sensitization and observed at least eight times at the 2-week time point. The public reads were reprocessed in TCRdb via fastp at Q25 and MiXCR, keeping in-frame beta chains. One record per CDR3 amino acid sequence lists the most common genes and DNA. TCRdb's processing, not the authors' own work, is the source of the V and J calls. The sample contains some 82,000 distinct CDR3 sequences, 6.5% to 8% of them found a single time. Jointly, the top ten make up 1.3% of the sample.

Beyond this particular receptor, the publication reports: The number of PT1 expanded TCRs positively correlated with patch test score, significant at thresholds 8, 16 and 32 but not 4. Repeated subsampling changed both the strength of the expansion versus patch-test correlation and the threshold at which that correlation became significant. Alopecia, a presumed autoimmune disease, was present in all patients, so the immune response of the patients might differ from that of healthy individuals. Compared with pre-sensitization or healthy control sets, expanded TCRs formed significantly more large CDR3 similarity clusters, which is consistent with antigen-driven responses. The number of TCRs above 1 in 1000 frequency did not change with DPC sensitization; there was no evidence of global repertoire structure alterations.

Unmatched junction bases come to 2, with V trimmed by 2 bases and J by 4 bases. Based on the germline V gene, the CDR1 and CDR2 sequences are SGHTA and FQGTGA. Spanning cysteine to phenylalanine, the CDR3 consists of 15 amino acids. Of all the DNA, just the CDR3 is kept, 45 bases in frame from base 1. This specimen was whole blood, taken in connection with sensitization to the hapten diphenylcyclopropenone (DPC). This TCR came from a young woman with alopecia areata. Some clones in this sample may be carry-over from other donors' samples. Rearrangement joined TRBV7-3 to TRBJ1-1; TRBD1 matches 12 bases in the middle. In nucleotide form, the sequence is TGTGCCAGCAGCTTATTGGGACAGGGGGCCACTGAAGCTTTCTTT. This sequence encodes CASSLLGQGATEAFF.